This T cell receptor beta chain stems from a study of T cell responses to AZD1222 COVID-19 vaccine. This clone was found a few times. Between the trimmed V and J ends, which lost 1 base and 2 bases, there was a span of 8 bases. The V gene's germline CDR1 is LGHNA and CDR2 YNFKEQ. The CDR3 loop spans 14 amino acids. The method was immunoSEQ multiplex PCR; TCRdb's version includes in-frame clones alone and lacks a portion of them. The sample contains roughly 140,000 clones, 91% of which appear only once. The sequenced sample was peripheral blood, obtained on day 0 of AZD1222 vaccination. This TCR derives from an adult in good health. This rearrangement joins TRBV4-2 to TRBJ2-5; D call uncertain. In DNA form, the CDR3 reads TGTGCCAGCAGCCAAGCCCGAGCACAAGAGACCCAGTACTTC. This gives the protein CASSQARAQETQYF.